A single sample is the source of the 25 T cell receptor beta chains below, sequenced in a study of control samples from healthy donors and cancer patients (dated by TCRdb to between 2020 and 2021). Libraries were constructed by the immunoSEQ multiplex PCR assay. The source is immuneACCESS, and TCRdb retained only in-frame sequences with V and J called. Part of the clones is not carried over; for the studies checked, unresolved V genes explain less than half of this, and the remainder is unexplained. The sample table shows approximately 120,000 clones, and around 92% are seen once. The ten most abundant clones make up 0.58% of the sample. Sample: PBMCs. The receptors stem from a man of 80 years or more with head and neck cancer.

For the CDR3, the DNA is TGTGCCAGCCGCAACCGACAGGGGAGATACGAGCAGTACTTC. As protein: CASRNRQGRYEQYF. This rearrangement joins TRBV6-6 to TRBJ2-7, with 8 bases that match TRBD1. This CDR3 contains 14 residues. V dropped 8 bases and J dropped 4; count of bases not matched to a gene: 10. From germline, CDR1 is MNHNY and CDR2 SVGAGI (reference sequence).

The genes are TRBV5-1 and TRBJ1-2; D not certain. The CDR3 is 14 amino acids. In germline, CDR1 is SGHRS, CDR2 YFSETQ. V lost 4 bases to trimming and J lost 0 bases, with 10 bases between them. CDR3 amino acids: CASSVTSSNYGYTF. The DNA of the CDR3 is TGCGCCAGCAGCGTTACTTCTTCTAACTATGGCTACACCTTC.

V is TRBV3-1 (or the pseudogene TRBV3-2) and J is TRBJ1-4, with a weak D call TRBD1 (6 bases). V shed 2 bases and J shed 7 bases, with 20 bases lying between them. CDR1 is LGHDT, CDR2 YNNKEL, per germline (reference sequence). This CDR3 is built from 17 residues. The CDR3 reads CASSQPPTGRIGEKLFF. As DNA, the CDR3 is TGTGCCAGCAGCCAACCACCTACAGGGAGAATCGGTGAAAAACTGTTTTTT.

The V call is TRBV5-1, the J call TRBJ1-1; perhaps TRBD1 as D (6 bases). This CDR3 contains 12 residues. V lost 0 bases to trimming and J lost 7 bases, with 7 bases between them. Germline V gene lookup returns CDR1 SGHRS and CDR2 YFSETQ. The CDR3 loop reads CASSLEQGEAFF. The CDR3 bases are TGCGCCAGCAGCTTGGAACAGGGTGAAGCTTTCTTT.

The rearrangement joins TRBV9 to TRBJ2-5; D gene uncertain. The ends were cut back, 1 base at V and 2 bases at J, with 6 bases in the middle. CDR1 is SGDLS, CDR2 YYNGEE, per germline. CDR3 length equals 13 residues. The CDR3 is CASSVQQQETQYF. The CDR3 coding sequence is TGTGCCAGCAGCGTACAGCAACAAGAGACCCAGTACTTC.

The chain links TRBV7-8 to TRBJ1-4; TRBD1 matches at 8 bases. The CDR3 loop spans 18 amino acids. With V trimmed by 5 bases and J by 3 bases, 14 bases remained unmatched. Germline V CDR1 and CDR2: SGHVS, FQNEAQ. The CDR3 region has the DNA TGTGCCAGCAGCCGAGGATCGGCGACAGGGGCGGCTAATGAAAAACTGTTTTTT. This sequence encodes CASSRGSATGAANEKLFF.

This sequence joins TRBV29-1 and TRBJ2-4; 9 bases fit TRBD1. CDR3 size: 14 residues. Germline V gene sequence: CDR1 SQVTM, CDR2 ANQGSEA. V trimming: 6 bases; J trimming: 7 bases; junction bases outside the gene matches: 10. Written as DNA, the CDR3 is TGCAGCGTAGAACTCCGGGACAGGGATAACATTCAGTACTTC. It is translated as CSVELRDRDNIQYF.

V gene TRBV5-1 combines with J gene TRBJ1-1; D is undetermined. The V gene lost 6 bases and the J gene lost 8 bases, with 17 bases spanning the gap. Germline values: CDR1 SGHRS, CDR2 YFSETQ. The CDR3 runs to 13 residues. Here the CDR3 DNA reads TGCGCCAGCACCCCTCCCGGGTCCCAAGAAGCTTTCTTT. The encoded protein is CASTPPGSQEAFF.

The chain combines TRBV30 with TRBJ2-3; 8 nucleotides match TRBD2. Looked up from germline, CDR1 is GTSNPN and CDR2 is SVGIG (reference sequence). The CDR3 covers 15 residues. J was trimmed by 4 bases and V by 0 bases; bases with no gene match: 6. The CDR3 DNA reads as TGTGCCTGGAGTGTGTCAGCGGGAGCGGCAGATACGCAGTATTTT. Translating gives CAWSVSAGAADTQYF.

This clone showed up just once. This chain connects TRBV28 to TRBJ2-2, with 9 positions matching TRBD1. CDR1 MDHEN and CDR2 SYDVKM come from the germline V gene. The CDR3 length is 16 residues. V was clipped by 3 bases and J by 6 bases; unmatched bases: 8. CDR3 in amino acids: CASSFNGQGFAGELFF. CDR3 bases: TGTGCCAGCAGTTTTAACGGACAGGGGTTTGCCGGGGAGCTGTTTTTT.

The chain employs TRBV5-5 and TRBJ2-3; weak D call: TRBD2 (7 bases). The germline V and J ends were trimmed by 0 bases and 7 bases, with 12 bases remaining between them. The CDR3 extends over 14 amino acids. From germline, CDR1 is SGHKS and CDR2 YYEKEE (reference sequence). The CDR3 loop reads CASSLERDTYTQYF. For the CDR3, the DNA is TGTGCCAGCAGCTTGGAGCGGGACACCTATACGCAGTATTTT.

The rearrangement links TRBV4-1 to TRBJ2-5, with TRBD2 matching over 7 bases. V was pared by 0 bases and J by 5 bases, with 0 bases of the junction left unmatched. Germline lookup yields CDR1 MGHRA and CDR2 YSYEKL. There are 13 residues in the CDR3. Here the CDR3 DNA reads TGCGCCAGCAGCCAAGATAGCGGGGAGACCCAGTACTTC. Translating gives CASSQDSGETQYF.

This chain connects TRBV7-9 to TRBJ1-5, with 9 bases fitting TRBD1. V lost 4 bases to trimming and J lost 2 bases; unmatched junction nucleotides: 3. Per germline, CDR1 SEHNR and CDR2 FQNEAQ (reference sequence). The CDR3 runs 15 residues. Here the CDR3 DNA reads TGTGCCAGCAGCTCTGACAGGGGGGGCAATCAGCCCCAGCATTTT. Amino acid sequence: CASSSDRGGNQPQHF.

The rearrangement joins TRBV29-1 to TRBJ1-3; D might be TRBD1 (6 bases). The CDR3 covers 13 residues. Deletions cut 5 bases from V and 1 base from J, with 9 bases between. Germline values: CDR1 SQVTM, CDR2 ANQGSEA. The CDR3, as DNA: TGCAGCGTTTCCAGGGGTTCTGGAAACACCATATATTTT. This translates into CSVSRGSGNTIYF.

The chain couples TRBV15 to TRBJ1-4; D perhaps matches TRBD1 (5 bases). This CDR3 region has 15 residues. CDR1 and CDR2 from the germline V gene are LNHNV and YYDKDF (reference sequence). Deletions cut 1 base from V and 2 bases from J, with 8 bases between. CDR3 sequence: CATSRGGVTNEKLFF. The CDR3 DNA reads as TGTGCCACCAGCAGAGGGGGGGTGACTAATGAAAAACTGTTTTTT.

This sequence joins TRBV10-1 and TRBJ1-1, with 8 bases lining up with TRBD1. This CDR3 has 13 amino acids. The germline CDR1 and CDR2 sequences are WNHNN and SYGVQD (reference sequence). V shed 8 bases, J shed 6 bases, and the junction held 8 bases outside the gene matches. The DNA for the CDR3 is TGCGCCAGCTCGATCCAGGGGGCCGCTGAAGCTTTCTTT. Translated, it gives CASSIQGAAEAFF.

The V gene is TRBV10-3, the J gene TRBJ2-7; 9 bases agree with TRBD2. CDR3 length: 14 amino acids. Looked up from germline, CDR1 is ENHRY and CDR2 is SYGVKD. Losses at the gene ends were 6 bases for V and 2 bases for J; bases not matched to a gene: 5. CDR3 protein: CAIRRLAETYEQYF. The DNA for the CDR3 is TGTGCCATCAGGCGACTAGCGGAGACCTACGAGCAGTACTTC.

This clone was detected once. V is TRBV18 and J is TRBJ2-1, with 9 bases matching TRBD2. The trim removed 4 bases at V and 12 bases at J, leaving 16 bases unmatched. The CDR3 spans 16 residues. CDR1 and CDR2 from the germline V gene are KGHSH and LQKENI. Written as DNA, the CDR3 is TGTGCCAGCTCACTCCAGGCTAGCGGGGCCAGCGAAGGGCAGTTCTTC. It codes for CASSLQASGASEGQFF.

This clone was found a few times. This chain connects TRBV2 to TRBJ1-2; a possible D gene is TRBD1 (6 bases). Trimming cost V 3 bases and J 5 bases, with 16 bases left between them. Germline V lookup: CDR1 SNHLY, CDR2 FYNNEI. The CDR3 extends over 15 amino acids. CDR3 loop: CASSEGPGGPYGYTF. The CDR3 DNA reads TGTGCCAGCAGTGAGGGCCCGGGGGGGCCTTATGGCTACACCTTC. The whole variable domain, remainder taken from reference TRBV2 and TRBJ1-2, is EPEVTQTPSHQVTQMGQEVILRCVPISNHLYFYWYRQILGQKVEFLVSFYNNEISEKSEIFDDQFSVERPDGSNFTLKIRSTKLEDSAMYFCASSEGPGGPYGYTFGSGTRLTVV.

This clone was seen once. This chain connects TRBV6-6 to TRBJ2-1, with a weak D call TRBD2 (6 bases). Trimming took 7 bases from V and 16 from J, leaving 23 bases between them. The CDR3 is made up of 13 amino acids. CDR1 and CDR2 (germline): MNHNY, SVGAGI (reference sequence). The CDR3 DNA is TGTGCCAGCACCGCACACCTCCGGGACTCCCCATTCTTC. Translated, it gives CASTAHLRDSPFF.

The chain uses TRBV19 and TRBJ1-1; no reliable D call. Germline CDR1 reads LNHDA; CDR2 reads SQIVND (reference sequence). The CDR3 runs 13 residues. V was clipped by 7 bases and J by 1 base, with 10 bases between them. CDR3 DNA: TGTGCCAGTAATCAAGGTGAGAACACTGAAGCTTTCTTT. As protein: CASNQGENTEAFF. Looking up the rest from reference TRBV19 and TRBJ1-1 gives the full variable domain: DGGITQSPKYLFRKEGQNVTLSCEQNLNHDAMYWYRQDPGQGLRLIYYSQIVNDFQKGDIAEGYSVSREKKESFPLTVTSAQKNPTAFYLCASNQGENTEAFFGQGTRLTVV.

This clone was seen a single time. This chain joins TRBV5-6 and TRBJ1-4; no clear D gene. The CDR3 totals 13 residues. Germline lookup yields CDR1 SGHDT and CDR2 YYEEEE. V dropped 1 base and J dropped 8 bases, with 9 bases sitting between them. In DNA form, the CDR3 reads TGTGCCAGCAGCTTGTCCCAGCTAGAAAAACTGTTTTTT. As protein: CASSLSQLEKLFF.

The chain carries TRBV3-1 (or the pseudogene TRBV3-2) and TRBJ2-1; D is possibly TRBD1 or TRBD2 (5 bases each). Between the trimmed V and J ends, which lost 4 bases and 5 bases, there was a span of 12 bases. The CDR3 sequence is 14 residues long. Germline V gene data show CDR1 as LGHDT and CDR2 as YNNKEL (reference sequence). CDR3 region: CASSPIRDHNEQFF. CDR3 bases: TGTGCCAGCAGCCCCATCCGGGACCACAATGAGCAGTTCTTC.

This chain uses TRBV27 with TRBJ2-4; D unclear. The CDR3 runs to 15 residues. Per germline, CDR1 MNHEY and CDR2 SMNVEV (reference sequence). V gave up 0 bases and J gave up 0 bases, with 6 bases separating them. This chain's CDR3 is CASSLSRLAKNIQYF. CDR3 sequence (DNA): TGTGCCAGCAGTTTATCCAGACTAGCCAAAAACATTCAGTACTTC.

The CDR3 DNA is TGTGCCAGCAGTGGGACAGTGAACACCGGGGAGCTGTTTTTT. This sequence encodes CASSGTVNTGELFF. V is TRBV28 and J is TRBJ2-2; 7 positions agree with TRBD1. The J segment lost 1 base and the V segment lost 5 bases, leaving 1 base of the junction unmatched. CDR3 length: 14 residues. Germline V gene data show CDR1 as MDHEN and CDR2 as SYDVKM.